This record concerns one T cell receptor beta chain sequence. Antigen specificity is unknown. J lost 6 bases, V lost 2 bases, and 16 bases had no gene match. This CDR3 comprises 18 residues. Per the germline V gene, CDR1 is MDHEN and CDR2 is SYDVKM. These data belong to a study of graft-versus-host responses after intestinal transplantation. Study-level background: Multivisceral, liver-intestinal, or isolated intestinal transplants were performed in recipients. Study-wide findings and caveats: Among circulating GvH clones, peak levels were associated with early post-transplant declines in HvG clones. Marrow from the recipient contained GvH clones, some of which had appeared first in ileum or blood. The study found high graft-versus-host to host-versus-graft clonal ratios in allografts of patients with graft-donor T cell macrochimerism.

Profiled with immunoSEQ multiplex PCR; TCRdb holds only in-frame clones, not every one. In the table there are 39,000 or so clones, over 85% of which are singletons. The sample was unstimulated CD8+ T cells sorted from spleen or lymph node cells, taken before transplant. The chain carries TRBV28 and TRBJ2-3; 8 bases map to TRBD1. The clonotype comes from a human donor who was the organ donor for an intestinal transplant. CDR3 nucleotide sequence: TGTGCCAGCAGTTTACTCTCGCAGGGGGCGGCGGGTTGGGATACGCAGTATTTT. Translated, it gives CASSLLSQGAAGWDTQYF.